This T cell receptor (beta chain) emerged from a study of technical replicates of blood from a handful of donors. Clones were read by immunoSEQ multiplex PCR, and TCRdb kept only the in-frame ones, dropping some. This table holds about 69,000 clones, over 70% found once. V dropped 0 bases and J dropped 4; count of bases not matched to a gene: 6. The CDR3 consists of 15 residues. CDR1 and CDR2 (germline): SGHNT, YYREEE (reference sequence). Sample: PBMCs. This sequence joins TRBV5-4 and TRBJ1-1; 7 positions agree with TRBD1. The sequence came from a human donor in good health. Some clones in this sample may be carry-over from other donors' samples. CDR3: CASSLADRVVTEAFF. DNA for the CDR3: TGTGCCAGCAGCTTGGCCGACAGGGTCGTCACTGAAGCTTTCTTT. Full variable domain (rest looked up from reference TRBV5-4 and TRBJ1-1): ETGVTQSPTHLIKTRGQQVTLRCSSQSGHNTVSWYQQALGQGPQFIFQYYREEENGRGNFPPRFSGLQFPNYSSELNVNALELDDSALYLCASSLADRVVTEAFFGQGTRLTVV.